This T cell receptor beta chain was captured in a study of cytomegalovirus exposure and HLA in healthy donors (dated by TCRdb to about 2017). Regarding the study in general: An earlier analysis of several hundred of the donors reported approximately 270 Gb of sequence data and 120 million or so unique TCR beta sequences from around 200 million T cells. An early release covering 550 to 650 HLA-typed donors comprised roughly 300 gigabases of sequencing data and around 86 million unique TCR sequences. Of the approximately 370 genotyped donors, 65% to 90% were placed in the genetic ancestry cluster associated with self-reported Caucasian donors. The study was designed to test whether signatures of past pathogen exposure could be identified by cataloging public T cell receptors. Using immunosequencing, the study profiled T cell repertoires from approximately 700 subjects and related those repertoires to cytomegalovirus serostatus. Besides the first cohort of 666 subjects, a separate validation cohort made up of over 95 different subjects was used. The study combined high-throughput TCR immunosequencing, statistical association of individual TCRs with disease status, and machine learning to predict cytomegalovirus infection status. A later analysis re-analyzed previously published TCR beta repertoires from roughly 600 donors and added high-resolution HLA genotyping to study TCR occurrence patterns. Rather than drawing on any new phenotypic data, the later analysis identified candidate immune exposures from TCR beta sequences and the way those sequences occurred across donors. An earlier analysis of some 500 of the donors applied high-throughput TCR beta sequencing to assess whether each TCR beta V gene segment acted as functional or pseudogenic. Donor age, sex, ethnicity and CMV serostatus were compiled alongside the repertoire data. A later genetic analysis used genome-wide SNP genotypes for about 55% of the 666 donors, treating that subset as a discovery cohort. All discovery cohort repertoires had been generated using a single sequencing platform. HLA typing covered class I and class II loci at four-digit resolution. The number of donors typed differed by locus, with roughly 620-640 for A, B, C, DRB1 and DQB1, around 500 for DQA1, about 610 for DPA1, and roughly 450 for DPB1. Because of strong linkage in the cohort, roughly 5 DR-DQ haplotypes were treated as single units for association and clustering. Across roughly 420 genotyped donors of the cohort, an average of approximately 240,000 unique TCR beta nucleotide sequences per donor were sequenced, and approximately 17% of those sequences were non-productive.

The paper's findings and limits, for the study overall: The authors suggested that the approach could potentially be generalized to other disease states and immunological phenotypes. The classifier was reported to diagnose cytomegalovirus status with high specificity and sensitivity in both the original and validation cohorts. Sequencing depth was assumed to be roughly uniform across donors in the presence/absence analyses, though that assumption may not hold. A later analysis found that HLA-associated TCR beta chains were more clonally expanded and had lower generation probabilities than equally common non-associated chains. Broadly in line with IMGT annotations, most TCR beta V segments showed up in productive rearrangements about 87% or about 30% of the time in an earlier analysis of around 600 of the donors. In a later analysis, several top co-occurrence clusters were reported to appear linked to parvovirus B19, influenza, CMV and Epstein-Barr virus. According to a later genetic analysis, donors in an Asian-associated ancestry cluster had fewer N-insertions in productive TCRs than the approximately 610-donor mean. Strong co-occurrence of HLA alleles, especially DR and DQ, made assigning TCR associations to individual alleles difficult. According to a later analysis, TCR association rates differed among HLA loci, with DRB1 alleles showing the most associated TCRs and HLA-C alleles showing the fewest. Across donors, most TCR sequences were observed very rarely, whereas some public TCRs were present in many individuals. A later analysis associated about 17,000 TCR beta sequences with specific HLA alleles at a false discovery rate of 0.05. Only TCR beta chains were sequenced in this cohort, and the absence of alpha or paired-chain data limited detectable features. In vitro tests confirmed that a few of the cytomegalovirus-associated TCR beta chains recognize cytomegalovirus antigens. Because counts were too low, 15 to 20 rarely observed V segments, including chromosome 9 orphons, were excluded from the earlier analysis of around 640 of the donors. The only immune exposure information available for the cohort was CMV serostatus. HLA typing was unavailable for some donors at each locus, so association tests used only the typed subset. A cluster of highly shared sequence variants was judged likely to be a technical artifact of the sequencing pipeline. Most CMV-associated TCR beta chains appeared to be HLA-restricted in a later analysis, and the HLA associations seemed to be driven largely by CMV exposure. A total of roughly 160 TCR beta chains were listed by the study as associated with cytomegalovirus. A further reported finding was that TCR beta sequences accurately predicted the HLA-A and HLA-B alleles for most subjects in the first cohort. V-gene and J-gene trimming of TCR beta chains was associated with a missense DCLRE1C variant in a later genetic analysis, and the association was replicated in an independent cohort. Because the 87-base-pair reads could not distinguish some IMGT-functional V segments, including TRBV6-2 and TRBV6-3, those segments were excluded. Linkage disequilibrium might explain the correlated functional status among segregating V segments, but an unknown experimental factor could not be excluded.

From the cysteine through the phenylalanine, the CDR3 covers 17 amino acids. The CDR3 DNA has 51 bases and is translated from base 1. V and J are truncated by 4 bases and 1 base respectively, leaving an intervening sequence of 17 bases. The germline V gene (reference sequence) sets CDR1 to LNHDA and CDR2 to SQIVND. To prepare the library, the immunoSEQ multiplex PCR assay was applied. For the multiplex PCR, a mixture combining 60 forward primers for TCR Vbeta segments and 13 reverse primers for TCR Jbeta segments was used. The CDR3 region of rearranged TCR beta genes was amplified from genomic DNA by a multiplex PCR assay. Amplified TCR beta libraries were sequenced as 87-base-pair reads on the Illumina HiSeq System. The authors processed their data as follows. A later analysis counted 65 million to 90 million unique TCR beta chains across the 650 to 800 repertoires, and around 9.9 million of these chains were shared by at least two donors. Raw reads were error-corrected and collapsed into unique sequences by a nearest-neighbor algorithm in which closely related sequences were merged to remove PCR and sequencing errors. CDR3 sequences were aligned to IMGT reference sequences to assign V, D and J gene segments. Each retained sequence needed at least a six-nucleotide match to both a V gene segment and a J gene segment. Rearrangements were called productive when the CDR3 lacked stop codons and stayed in frame with V and J; all others were non-productive. CDR3 was defined by IMGT convention, running from the second conserved V-encoded cysteine to the conserved J-encoded phenylalanine. The earlier analysis of about 590 of the donors excluded sequences that lacked an unambiguous match to a single V gene segment. In an earlier analysis of about 590 of the donors, a V segment was called functional when productive rearrangements were above 56.7%, and segregating when the standard deviation between donors exceeded 5%. A statistical classification framework was built to diagnose cytomegalovirus status from the catalog of TCR beta chain sequences. In a later analysis, V and J genes were assigned by comparing TCR nucleotide sequences against IMGT/GENE-DB human TR gene sequences. In a later analysis, CDR3 sequences and most-parsimonious VDJ recombination scenarios were assigned using the TCRdist pipeline. In a later analysis, each TCR beta chain was defined by its CDR3 amino acid sequence together with its V-gene family, and reads lacking a unique V-gene family were excluded. In a later analysis, approximately 640 highly shared, low-generation-probability nucleotide sequences were removed to address suspected cross-contamination and a sequencing artifact. In a later analysis, a clonal expansion index for each public chain was calculated from normalized within-repertoire ranks of inferred template counts. In a later analysis, generation probabilities were computed with a VDJ recombination model fitted to out-of-frame rearrangements, and the resulting probabilities were checked against IGoR. In a later analysis, hypergeometric tests were used to score TCR-TCR, TCR-HLA and TCR-CMV co-occurrence, with a repertoire-size bias correction applied to TCR pairs. A later analysis estimated false discovery rates by permuting HLA or CMV assignments 20 times. In a later analysis, co-occurring TCRs were grouped with DBSCAN, and TCRdist sequence similarity was added when clustering was performed within HLA-allele-positive subsets. Repertoires with fewer than 30,000 or more than 120,000 public chains, plus five repertoires with anomalous nucleotide sharing, were excluded from co-occurrence clustering. TCRdb retrieved this table from immuneACCESS and kept in-frame rearrangements only. Not all clones are present; in checked studies, unresolved V genes account for under half, and no reason is known for the remainder. V, J and clone size were drawn from that table, and D and trimming were deduced from the DNA. Present in this sample are under 200,000 clones, around 79% of which were seen just once. The top ten constitute about 14% of the sample.

Notes on this clone: Its cognate antigen has yet to be identified. Per-base qualities were not stored, and no clone one base away is much larger.

In total, more than 500 healthy bone marrow donors made up the cohort. At the time of sampling, all cohort members were nominally healthy, though unrecorded immune exposures were likely present. The donor was CMV seropositive and belonged to the group of 250 to 350 seropositive cohort members. Every donor gave a peripheral blood sample, and the peripheral blood mononuclear cells from that sample were used for TCR beta sequencing. The Qiagen DNeasy Blood Extraction Kit was used to extract genomic DNA from the blood cell samples. Recombination linked TRBV19 to TRBJ1-5; the D segment could be TRBD1, given 6 matching bases. The sequence came from a man aged 45-65 years in good health and CMV-seropositive. Sequencing was performed on PBMCs. The nucleotides read TGTGCCAGTAGTACTTCCGGGACAATGCGCAGCAATCAGCCCCAGCATTTT. Its amino acids are CASSTSGTMRSNQPQHF.